This T cell receptor (beta chain) was documented in a study of neurological immune-mediated disorders. General study points: Private repertoires in all groups were suggested by the finding that expanded clones across subjects shared no CDR3 amino acid sequences. Multiple sclerosis patients had less TCR clonal expansion than even healthy controls, unlike HTLV-1-associated myelopathy.

In regard to this clonotype: Its specificity is not known.

The trim removed 4 bases at V and 5 bases at J, leaving 7 bases unmatched. Germline V gene data show CDR1 as SEHNR and CDR2 as FQNEAQ (reference sequence). This CDR3 contains 15 residues. Every sequencing run gave over 170 million TCR-beta sequences, taken from 15-18 subjects. TCRdb recomputed calls from the 5' RACE reads with MiXCR, one row per CDR3 protein. The table has 45,000 to 50,000 distinct CDR3 sequences, roughly 26% seen once. V is TRBV7-9 and J is TRBJ2-2; TRBD2 matches at 7 bases. Sequences were obtained from PBMCs. The sequence derives from a woman between 65 and 79 years old in good health. The CDR3 nucleotides are TGTGCCAGCAGCTCTCTTTACGGGGGGACCGGGGAGCTGTTTTTT. Translating gives CASSSLYGGTGELFF. Using reference TRBV7-9 and TRBJ2-2 for the parts outside the CDR3, the full variable domain is DTGVSQNPRHKITKRGQNVTFRCDPISEHNRLYWYRQTLGQGPEFLTYFQNEAQLEKSRLLSDRFSAERPKGSFSTLEIQRTEQGDSAMYLCASSSLYGGTGELFFGEGSRLTVL.